The subject of this entry is one T cell receptor beta chain. The antigen is unknown. The data were taken from a study of metastatic and nonmetastatic thyroid tumors. Trimming took 6 bases from V and 8 from J, leaving 14 bases between them. The length of the CDR3 is 14 residues. No treatment of any kind had been given to any patient before thyroid surgery. The study's findings and limits: Reportedly, malignant thyroid tumors had significantly higher TCR beta diversity than benign nodules, in blood and tumor.

In the authors' workflow: It was from CDR3 differences across clinicopathological groups that a distant-metastasis classifier for papillary thyroid cancer was built. TCRdb re-analyzed the PCR reads through MiXCR. The V and J calls reflect TCRdb's pipeline rather than the authors' work. The sample has around 6,400 clones, about a sixth seen once. Material for sequencing was tumor tissue. The sequence came from a male donor with papillary thyroid cancer or a benign thyroid nodule (not recorded which). Some clones in this sample may be carry-over from other donors' samples. The chain recombines TRBV12-3 or TRBV12-4 with TRBJ1-6, with D maybe TRBD1 (5 bases). The chain's CDR3 is CASRLTAVYSPLHF. The CDR3 coding sequence is TGTGCCAGCAGATTGACAGCCGTTTATTCACCCCTCCACTTT.